The next 3 T cell receptor beta chains were all read from a single sample in a study of human T cells and chemical hapten exposure. TCRdb re-analysed the RACE reads in MiXCR, keeping a single row per CDR3 protein. The repertoire consists of tens of thousands of distinct CDR3 sequences, with about 11% occurring once and the leading ten covering roughly 2%. As to time point: patch test 2, 6 weeks after DPC sensitization. Treatment specified: therapeutic diphenylcyclopropenone sensitization with weekly scalp DPC. The sequencing here drew on whole blood, taken in connection with sensitization to the hapten diphenylcyclopropenone (DPC). These receptors all stem from a man aged 40-50 years with alopecia areata. Some clones in this sample may be carry-over from other donors' samples.

This chain links TRBV12-5 with TRBJ2-3; 7 nucleotides line up with TRBD2. This CDR3 region has 12 residues. J gave up 5 bases and V 7 bases, and 3 bases lay outside the gene matches. The germline CDR1 and CDR2 sequences are LGHNT and FRNRAP. CDR3 nucleotide sequence: TGTGCTAGTGCCTCGGGGGGAGATACGCAGTATTTT. It encodes CASASGGDTQYF.

The genes are TRBV14 and TRBJ2-1; 8 bases agree with TRBD2. Germline V gene lookup returns CDR1 SGHDN and CDR2 FVKESK. Germline trimming cut 4 bases from V and 8 bases from J; bases unmatched to any gene: 16. This CDR3 is built from 17 residues. The CDR3 sequence is CASSRRGGGYAHDEQFF. The CDR3 coding sequence is TGTGCCAGCAGCCGCCGGGGGGGAGGATATGCTCACGATGAGCAGTTCTTC.

The chain combines TRBV5-5 with TRBJ2-3; D might be TRBD2 (7 bases). CDR1 is SGHKS and CDR2 is YYEKEE in the germline V gene (reference sequence). The CDR3 loop spans 15 amino acids. Trimming took 5 bases from V and 5 from J, leaving 18 bases between them. The CDR3 loop is CASRTVGGRGDTQYF. CDR3 coding DNA: TGTGCCAGCAGAACGGTCGGGGGGCGCGGAGATACGCAGTATTTT.